This entry describes one T cell receptor beta chain. The data originate from a study of blood T cell repertoires in COVID-19. Clones were sequenced by immunoSEQ multiplex PCR, and TCRdb holds only the in-frame ones, with some missing. This table has around 200,000 clones, about 88% appearing once. CDR1 and CDR2 from the germline V gene are KGHSH and LQKENI. Deletions cut 3 bases from V and 6 bases from J, with 12 bases between. The CDR3 sequence is 14 residues long. The chain recombines TRBV18 with TRBJ2-1; D is unclear. Specimen: peripheral blood. This TCR was recovered from a man between 25 and 39 years old with acute or convalescent COVID-19. Here the CDR3 DNA reads TGTGCCAGCTCACCCCAGACGGGTCTCAATGAGCAGTTCTTC. This gives the protein CASSPQTGLNEQFF.